One and the same sample provided the 19 T cell receptor beta chains below, sequenced in a study of T-cell reconstitution after alpha-beta-depleted transplantation in children. Unique molecular identifiers were incorporated when the TCRbeta library was constructed. MiXCR was run by TCRdb on the PCR reads, yielding one entry per CDR3 protein. The sample comprises around 370,000 distinct CDR3 sequences, around 10% of which are singletons, and 2% to 3% rests with the top ten. Here the sequenced sample was PBMCs from the stem cell graft donor, taken from the stem cell graft. The receptors were gathered from a human donor who donated a stem cell graft to a child with acute lymphoblastic leukemia.

The table lists this clonotype with many counts. V usage is TRBV29-1 and J usage is TRBJ2-4, with TRBD2 as a possible D gene (6 bases). This CDR3 region has 14 residues. CDR1 and CDR2 from the germline V gene are SQVTM and ANQGSEA. The V end lost 6 bases, the J end lost 1 base, and 13 bases lay between the germline ends. This chain's CDR3 is CSVGLLAAKNIQYF. CDR3 nucleotides: TGCAGCGTGGGATTACTAGCTGCCAAAAACATTCAGTACTTC.

The rearrangement joins TRBV20-1 to TRBJ2-5; 9 nucleotides match TRBD2. Germline V gives CDR1 DFQATT, CDR2 SNEGSKA (reference sequence). The CDR3 covers 15 residues. The ends lost 6 bases at V and 0 bases at J; junction bases unmatched: 8. The CDR3 DNA sequence: TGCAGTGCCTCGCCGACTAGCGGAGACCAAGAGACCCAGTACTTC. Its translation is CSASPTSGDQETQYF.

This clonotype was seen more than once but under ten times. The chain employs TRBV9 and TRBJ2-1; D might be TRBD2 (5 bases). Trimming removed 7 bases from V and 0 bases from J, with 14 bases in between. Germline CDR1 SGDLS, CDR2 YYNGEE. This CDR3 comprises 15 residues. The CDR3 loop reads CASVGGRSSYNEQFF. CDR3 in DNA: TGTGCCAGCGTAGGAGGACGGAGCTCCTACAATGAGCAGTTCTTC.

The chain is built from TRBV28 and TRBJ2-2; 12 bases are a match to TRBD2. The germline CDR1 and CDR2 sequences are MDHEN and SYDVKM. There are 18 residues in the CDR3. Germline trimming cut 6 bases from V and 5 bases from J; bases unmatched to any gene: 13. The DNA for the CDR3 is TGTGCCAGCAGATCGGCTAGCGGGAGGGCCCATGGAACCGGGGAGCTGTTTTTT. Protein: CASRSASGRAHGTGELFF. The full variable domain, with the rest looked up from reference TRBV28 and TRBJ2-2, is DVKVTQSSRYLVKRTGEKVFLECVQDMDHENMFWYRQDPGLGLRLIYFSYDVKMKEKGDIPEGYSVSREKKERFSLILESASTNQTSMYLCASRSASGRAHGTGELFFGEGSRLTVL.

The rearrangement joins TRBV11-2 to TRBJ2-4, with 9 positions matching TRBD1. This CDR3 region has 19 residues. Germline V gives CDR1 SGHAT, CDR2 FQNNGV. The J segment lost 0 bases and the V segment lost 4 bases, leaving 13 bases of the junction unmatched. Here the CDR3 reads CASSSRQGGGPLAKNIQYF. The CDR3, as DNA: TGTGCCAGCAGCTCCAGACAGGGGGGCGGTCCATTAGCCAAAAACATTCAGTACTTC.

The chain links TRBV5-1 to TRBJ2-7; tentatively, D is TRBD1 or TRBD2 (5 bases each). This CDR3 spans 15 amino acids. Per germline, CDR1 SGHRS and CDR2 YFSETQ. Trimming removed 2 bases at V and 2 bases at J, with 14 bases between. CDR3 amino acids: CASSLRSTGPYEQYF. The CDR3 DNA sequence: TGCGCCAGCAGCTTACGATCCACGGGACCCTACGAGCAGTACTTC.

This clonotype was seen more than once but under ten times. The rearrangement joins TRBV7-9 to TRBJ1-1; the match to TRBD1 covers 7 bases. The CDR3 length is 17 residues. The V gene end was trimmed by 5 bases and the J gene end by 3 bases; junction bases not matched to a gene: 15. Germline V gene data show CDR1 as SEHNR and CDR2 as FQNEAQ (reference sequence). CDR3 region: CASSAGAGGLFDTEAFF. The CDR3 coding sequence is TGTGCCAGCAGCGCCGGGGCAGGGGGGTTGTTTGACACTGAAGCTTTCTTT.

This chain links TRBV4-3 with TRBJ2-7; D possibly matches TRBD1 or TRBD2 (5 bases each). Trimming took 4 bases from V and 3 from J, leaving 16 bases between them. This CDR3 contains 15 residues. CDR1 and CDR2 from the germline V gene are LGHNA and YSLEER. The CDR3, as DNA: TGCGCCAGCAGCCCAAACGTGGGGGTGAGCTACGAGCAGTACTTC. Residues: CASSPNVGVSYEQYF.

This clonotype has just a few counts. The chain recombines TRBV7-9 with TRBJ1-1; a possible D gene is TRBD1 (6 bases). Germline V lookup: CDR1 SEHNR, CDR2 FQNEAQ (reference sequence). V shed 7 bases and J shed 11 bases, with 17 bases lying between them. This CDR3 is 12 amino acids long. CDR3 sequence: CASTLGAGEAFF. In nucleotides, the CDR3 is TGTGCCAGCACTTTGGGGGCAGGGGAGGCTTTCTTT.

In its sample, this clonotype was seen a few times. The rearrangement links TRBV12-3 or TRBV12-4 to TRBJ2-1; 7 bases fit TRBD2. V was pared by 2 bases and J by 0 bases, with 22 bases of the junction left unmatched. The CDR3 covers 22 residues. The CDR3 is CASSLSREGSPPPPGSYNEQFF. Written as DNA, the CDR3 is TGTGCCAGCAGTTTAAGTAGGGAGGGGAGCCCGCCGCCTCCCGGCTCCTACAATGAGCAGTTCTTC.

This clonotype turned up a few times. Here the CDR3 reads CSSGRNTEAFF. The CDR3, as DNA: TGCAGCTCTGGACGGAACACTGAAGCTTTCTTT. This sequence joins TRBV29-1 and TRBJ1-1; D is unclear. The germline V gene has CDR1 SQVTM and CDR2 ANQGSEA. V dropped 8 bases and J dropped 1 base, with 8 bases sitting between them. The CDR3 is made up of 11 amino acids. Drawing the rest from reference TRBV29-1 and TRBJ1-1, the complete variable domain is SAVISQKPSRDICQRGTSLTIQCQVDSQVTMMFWYRQQPGQSLTLIATANQGSEATYESGFVIDKFPISRPNLTFSTLTVSNMSPEDSSIYLCSSGRNTEAFFGQGTRLTVV.

This clonotype was counted a few times. V usage is TRBV12-3 or TRBV12-4 and J usage is TRBJ1-1; weak D call: TRBD1 (5 bases). The CDR3 has 15 residues. Trimming left V 1 base short and J 5 bases short, with 14 bases between. The CDR3 nucleotides are TGTGCCAGCAGTTTAGAGGACATAGCAAAAACTGAAGCTTTCTTT. This codes for CASSLEDIAKTEAFF.

The table lists this clonotype with many counts. This rearrangement joins TRBV5-7 to TRBJ2-4, with D maybe TRBD1 (6 bases). TRBV5-7 falls under the ORF class, with uncertain function. Deletions cut 3 bases from V and 3 bases from J, with 13 bases between. The CDR3 contains 15 residues. The CDR3 region is CASSSTPGVKNIQYF. CDR3 sequence (DNA): TGTGCCAGCAGCTCGACCCCAGGGGTCAAAAACATTCAGTACTTC.

The chain employs TRBV7-2 and TRBJ2-7, with 7 bases aligning to TRBD1. The V gene end was trimmed by 4 bases and the J gene end by 3 bases; junction bases not matched to a gene: 15. The CDR3 length is 17 residues. CDR1 is SGHTA, CDR2 FQGNSA, per germline. The CDR3 protein is CASSSSYGTVQNYEQYF. CDR3 DNA sequence: TGTGCCAGCAGCTCCTCCTACGGGACAGTACAAAACTACGAGCAGTACTTC.

In its sample, this clonotype was seen many times. This rearrangement joins TRBV6-5 to TRBJ2-5, with a possible D match to TRBD1 (6 bases). The germline V and J ends were trimmed by 0 bases and 3 bases, with 14 bases remaining between them. Germline-derived CDR1 and CDR2 are MNHEY and SVGAGI. The CDR3 has 16 residues. CDR3 sequence (DNA): TGTGCCAGCAGTTACTCGCCAGGGCACAGGGAAGAGACCCAGTACTTC. Amino acids: CASSYSPGHREETQYF.

The chain links TRBV12-3 or TRBV12-4 to TRBJ2-1; D unclear. The CDR3 sequence is 11 residues long. V gave up 5 bases and J gave up 5 bases, with 4 bases separating them. CDR3 sequence (DNA): TGTGCCAGCAGTCGGCACAATGAGCAGTTCTTC. Protein: CASSRHNEQFF.

The V gene is TRBV28, the J gene TRBJ2-6, with D perhaps matching TRBD2 (5 bases). Germline V lookup: CDR1 MDHEN, CDR2 SYDVKM. The germline V and J ends were trimmed by 2 bases and 3 bases, with 8 bases remaining between them. This CDR3 has 15 amino acids. CDR3 DNA: TGTGCCAGCAGTTTACGAGGGTATGGGGCCAACGTCCTGACTTTC. This encodes CASSLRGYGANVLTF. The variable domain in full, completed from reference TRBV28 and TRBJ2-6, reads DVKVTQSSRYLVKRTGEKVFLECVQDMDHENMFWYRQDPGLGLRLIYFSYDVKMKEKGDIPEGYSVSREKKERFSLILESASTNQTSMYLCASSLRGYGANVLTFGAGSRLTVL.

This clonotype occurred a few times. The chain couples TRBV5-1 to TRBJ1-5; perhaps TRBD1 as D (6 bases). This CDR3 spans 16 amino acids. V was cut by 2 bases and J by 1 base, with 13 bases left in between. Per the germline V gene, CDR1 is SGHRS and CDR2 is YFSETQ. The CDR3 nucleotides are TGCGCCAGCAGCTTAGTCCCCGGACAGAGCAATCAGCCCCAGCATTTT. Translation: CASSLVPGQSNQPQHF.

The chain uses TRBV4-2 and TRBJ2-2, with no clear D. The ends were cut back, 5 bases at V and 0 bases at J, with 13 bases in the middle. Germline assignment: CDR1 LGHNA and CDR2 YNFKEQ. The CDR3 sequence is 16 residues long. CDR3 coding DNA: TGTGCCAGCAGCATCTGGGCAGACGCGAACACCGGGGAGCTGTTTTTT. The encoded protein is CASSIWADANTGELFF.